The entry below describes one TCR beta chain. While infection was still active, Seattle patients were enrolled and then followed longitudinally. The length of the CDR3 is 12 residues. The germline V gene has CDR1 SGHRS and CDR2 YFSETQ. V was shortened by 4 bases and J by 2 bases, with 7 bases between the two germline ends. This specimen belongs to a study of blood T cell repertoires in COVID-19. Study information: COVID-19 samples, acute and convalescent, were from the United States, Italy and Spain. Sources were T cells, B-cell-depleted T cells, or PBMCs; the material itself was cDNA or gDNA.

Study processing details: Nucleated cell number was recorded as an estimate derived from reference gene primer amplification. Generated by immunoSEQ multiplex PCR, the TCRdb table keeps only in-frame clones and is missing some. That table supplies the V and J calls and clone size; D and trimming were determined from the DNA. The data contain roughly 42,000 clones, approximately 92% of them singletons. This chain links TRBV5-1 with TRBJ2-7; D is unclear. This receptor was identified in a man aged 50 to 59 with COVID-19, enrolled during active disease. The sequenced material came from peripheral blood. Written as DNA, the CDR3 is TGCGCCAGCAGCACCGGTCCCTACGAGCAGTACTTC. The encoded protein is CASSTGPYEQYF.